This entry describes one T cell receptor (beta chain). Its cognate antigen is unknown. Sequencing was performed with immunoSEQ multiplex PCR; in TCRdb, only in-frame clones are kept and a portion is missing. The sample consists of approximately 57,000 clones, over 75% of them appearing once. These data originate in a study of OX40 agonist ivuxolimab in advanced cancers. Study at large: Ivuxolimab, an antibody acting as an agonist of OX40 (CD134), was used to treat patients. Three patients showed partial responses: one hepatocellular carcinoma and two cutaneous melanoma cases.

V trimming: 0 bases; J trimming: 10 bases; junction bases outside the gene matches: 11. The germline gives CDR1 SGDLS, CDR2 YYNGEE. This CDR3 spans 17 amino acids. Study-level findings and limits: Circulating CD4+ and CD8+ T cells showed clonal expansion by week 6 at 0.1 to 3.0 mg/kg. Low normalized T-cell clonal expansion was also seen in some nonresponders.

The TCR was taken from an adult with an advanced solid tumor such as melanoma, head and neck, liver or kidney cancer. The sequencing used CD4+ or CD8+ T cells sorted from blood, collected in a trial of the OX40 agonist ivuxolimab. The J gene is TRBJ2-1, the V gene TRBV9, with 12 bases lining up with TRBD2. CDR3 nucleotides: TGTGCCAGCAGCGTAGAACCTCTAGCGGGGGGGCCGCGAGAGCAGTTCTTC. Translating gives CASSVEPLAGGPREQFF.